The 23 T cell receptor beta chains below come from one sample, sequenced in a study of blood T cell repertoires in COVID-19 (dated by TCRdb to the early 2020s). The library was prepared using the immunoSEQ multiplex PCR assay. The table comes from immuneACCESS by way of TCRdb, which keeps in-frame sequences with V and J called. Part of the clones is missing from these tables; in studies checked, under half for an unresolved V gene and the rest for unknown reasons. Counted in this sample were some 350,000 clones; over 80% of them appeared once. About 5% of the sample rests with the top ten. The sequenced material came from PBMCs or T cells enriched from blood (not recorded which). These receptors were obtained from a man aged 25 to 40 who had recovered from COVID-19.

The V and J genes are TRBV5-1 and TRBJ2-3; possibly TRBD2 for D (6 bases). This CDR3 comprises 14 residues. CDR1 is SGHRS, CDR2 YFSETQ, per germline. V lost 4 bases and J lost 2, with 11 bases in between. In DNA form, the CDR3 reads TGCGCCAGCAGCCTGGGACTCCCCACAGATACGCAGTATTTT. This encodes CASSLGLPTDTQYF.

CDR3 region: CASRGQGNQPQHF. The CDR3 nucleotides are TGTGCCAGCAGGGGACAGGGAAATCAGCCCCAGCATTTT. The chain couples TRBV6-6 to TRBJ1-5; TRBD1 matches at 9 bases. Looked up from germline, CDR1 is MNHNY and CDR2 is SVGAGI (reference sequence). Germline trimming cut 6 bases from V and 4 bases from J; bases unmatched to any gene: 1. This CDR3 contains 13 residues.

The V gene is TRBV29-1, the J gene TRBJ2-2; weak D call: TRBD2 (7 bases). CDR1 SQVTM and CDR2 ANQGSEA come from the germline V gene. CDR3 length equals 16 residues. Trimming took 7 bases from V and 7 from J, leaving 25 bases between them. CDR3 sequence reads: CSAPGGWGGPDGELFF. Written as DNA, the CDR3 is TGCAGCGCCCCGGGAGGTTGGGGGGGGCCGGACGGGGAGCTGTTTTTT.

This chain joins TRBV5-1 and TRBJ1-2; possible D gene TRBD1, 6 bases. The CDR3 length is 15 residues. The V and J ends lost 1 base and 4 bases respectively, with 14 bases between them. Germline loops: CDR1 SGHRS, CDR2 YFSETQ. The CDR3: CASSLRRDTIYGYTF. Written as DNA, the CDR3 is TGCGCCAGCAGCTTGAGAAGGGACACAATCTATGGCTACACCTTC.

This chain connects TRBV6-4 to TRBJ2-1, with D tentatively TRBD1 (6 bases). The germline V gene has CDR1 MRHNA and CDR2 SNTAGT. The CDR3 has 13 amino acids. V was clipped by 10 bases and J by 1 base, with 11 bases between them. The CDR3 nucleotides are TGTGCCACCGCGGACAGTTCCTACAATGAGCAGTTCTTC. Protein product: CATADSSYNEQFF.

The CDR3 spells CATSVRTGWDTGELFF. CDR3 in DNA: TGTGCCACCAGTGTAAGGACAGGGTGGGACACCGGGGAGCTGTTTTTT. The J gene is TRBJ2-2, the V gene TRBV24-1; 8 bases are shared with TRBD1. The CDR3 is made up of 16 amino acids. Unmatched junction bases numbered 7, after V lost 5 bases and J lost 3 bases. Germline CDR1 is KGHDR and CDR2 is SFDVKD.

The V call is TRBV28, the J call TRBJ1-2, with 9 bases matching TRBD1. There are 18 residues in the CDR3. The V segment lost 6 bases and the J segment 2 bases; nucleotides outside the gene matches: 16. Germline loops: CDR1 MDHEN, CDR2 SYDVKM. In nucleotides, the CDR3 is TGTGCCAGCAGCCCCTACAAAGGGACAGGGAAGAAAAACTATGGCTACACCTTC. It is translated as CASSPYKGTGKKNYGYTF.

The chain employs TRBV5-1 and TRBJ2-5, with 9 nucleotides matching TRBD2. Per germline, CDR1 SGHRS and CDR2 YFSETQ. With 0 bases clipped from V and 3 bases from J, the junction kept 6 bases outside the gene matches. The CDR3 length is 16 residues. As DNA, the CDR3 is TGCGCCAGCAGCTTGGGGTCTAGCGGGGCTGAAGAGACCCAGTACTTC. Residues: CASSLGSSGAEETQYF.

CDR3 nucleotides: TGTGCCAGCAGTGAAGCCAGTAATACATACAATGAGCAGTTCTTC. It specifies CASSEASNTYNEQFF. The V and J genes are TRBV6-1 and TRBJ2-1; D remains unclear. Germline values: CDR1 MNHNS, CDR2 SASEGT. With 0 bases removed from V and 4 bases from J, the gap between germline ends came to 10 bases. The CDR3 is 15 amino acids.

This clone was picked up one time. This chain links TRBV5-1 with TRBJ2-5, with 9 bases that match TRBD1. The V segment lost 7 bases and the J segment 4 bases; nucleotides outside the gene matches: 11. The CDR3 runs to 15 residues. Germline lookup yields CDR1 SGHRS and CDR2 YFSETQ. The CDR3 DNA reads TGCGCCAGCCAGCTTGCCGGGACAGGGCTAGAGACCCAGTACTTC. Its protein product is CASQLAGTGLETQYF.

The chain couples TRBV6-2 or TRBV6-3 to TRBJ2-5; TRBD1 aligns across 9 bases. J was trimmed by 5 bases and V by 2 bases; bases with no gene match: 9. Germline V CDR1 and CDR2: MNHEY, SVGEGT. The length of the CDR3 is 16 residues. CDR3 residues: CASSYPGTGLDETQYF. CDR3 sequence (DNA): TGTGCCAGCAGTTACCCGGGGACAGGGCTAGACGAGACCCAGTACTTC.

This chain joins TRBV10-2 and TRBJ1-1, with D hard to call. Germline V CDR1 and CDR2: WSHSY, SAAADI. This CDR3 has 12 amino acids. Trimming removed 6 bases from V and 2 bases from J, with 7 bases in between. The CDR3 DNA reads TGCGCCAGCAGCCCAACTAACACTGAAGCTTTCTTT. It specifies CASSPTNTEAFF.

This chain connects TRBV5-1 to TRBJ2-7; no clear D gene. Between the trimmed V and J ends, which lost 0 bases and 2 bases, there was a span of 9 bases. The CDR3 is 14 residues long. Germline lookup yields CDR1 SGHRS and CDR2 YFSETQ. In nucleotides, the CDR3 is TGCGCCAGCAGCTTGGGAGGCAGCGCCTACGAGCAGTACTTC. Its protein is CASSLGGSAYEQYF.

The V gene is TRBV4-1, the J gene TRBJ1-4; D uncertain. Trimming removed 1 base at V and 5 bases at J, with 17 bases between. CDR3 length: 17 amino acids. Germline loops: CDR1 MGHRA, CDR2 YSYEKL. DNA of the CDR3: TGCGCCAGCAGCCAAGTTGTCTCGGTTAAGCGGAATGAAAAACTGTTTTTT. Translation gives CASSQVVSVKRNEKLFF.

This chain uses TRBV18 with TRBJ1-2; D is undetermined. The V gene lost 6 bases and the J gene lost 0 bases, with 17 bases spanning the gap. The CDR3 loop spans 16 amino acids. Germline assignment: CDR1 KGHSH and CDR2 LQKENI. CDR3 sequence: CASSSQEGSANYGYTF. The CDR3 DNA follows: TGTGCCAGCTCCTCACAAGAGGGATCCGCTAACTATGGCTACACCTTC.

This clone was observed once. This sequence joins TRBV27 and TRBJ1-6; D is unresolved. The CDR3 covers 13 residues. Germline V CDR1 and CDR2: MNHEY, SMNVEV (reference sequence). V was cut by 6 bases and J by 8 bases, with 11 bases left in between. The CDR3 DNA sequence: TGTGCCAGCAGCCAAGTACATGATTCACCCCTCCACTTT. It is translated as CASSQVHDSPLHF.

The rearrangement links TRBV9 to TRBJ1-1; D is ambiguous. Germline V gene sequence: CDR1 SGDLS, CDR2 YYNGEE. The CDR3 is made up of 15 amino acids. V was trimmed by 0 bases and J by 0 bases, leaving 9 bases between them. CDR3 loop: CASSVAGNMNTEAFF. The CDR3 region has the DNA TGTGCCAGCAGCGTAGCGGGGAACATGAACACTGAAGCTTTCTTT. The entire variable domain, with the rest obtained from reference TRBV9 and TRBJ1-1, is as follows: DSGVTQTPKHLITATGQRVTLRCSPRSGDLSVYWYQQSLDQGLQFLIQYYNGEERAKGNILERFSAQQFPDLHSELNLSSLELGDSALYFCASSVAGNMNTEAFFGQGTRLTVV.

This chain links TRBV7-7 with TRBJ1-3; a possible D gene is TRBD1 (6 bases). V was shortened by 5 bases and J by 4 bases, with 9 bases between the two germline ends. Germline values: CDR1 SSHAT, CDR2 FNYEAQ (reference sequence). This CDR3 is built from 13 residues. The CDR3 loop is CASSQGHGNTIYF. The DNA for the CDR3 is TGTGCCAGCAGCCAGGGACACGGAAACACCATATATTTT. The full variable domain, its missing parts supplied by reference TRBV7-7 and TRBJ1-3, is GAGVSQSPRYKVTKRGQDVTLRCDPISSHATLYWYQQALGQGPEFLTYFNYEAQPDKSGLPSDRFSAERPEGSISTLTIQRTEQRDSAMYRCASSQGHGNTIYFGEGSWLTVV.

The CDR3 region is CASSPLIGVRSYEQYF. CDR3 coding DNA: TGTGCCAGCTCACCACTCATCGGGGTAAGGTCCTACGAGCAGTACTTC. V gene TRBV18 combines with J gene TRBJ2-7; perhaps TRBD2 as D (5 bases). V gave up 1 base and J gave up 1 base, with 14 bases separating them. The CDR3 sequence is 16 residues long. In germline, CDR1 is KGHSH, CDR2 LQKENI.

This clone appeared a single time. As DNA, the CDR3 is TGTGCCAGCAGGGACAGGGGGCAAGGCCAGCCCCAGCATTTT. This sequence encodes CASRDRGQGQPQHF. This chain links TRBV2 with TRBJ1-5; 11 positions agree with TRBD1. Trimming took 6 bases from V and 7 from J; bases not matched to a gene: 5. Germline-derived CDR1 and CDR2 are SNHLY and FYNNEI. The CDR3 extends over 14 amino acids. Complete variable domain (other parts from reference TRBV2 and TRBJ1-5): EPEVTQTPSHQVTQMGQEVILRCVPISNHLYFYWYRQILGQKVEFLVSFYNNEISEKSEIFDDQFSVERPDGSNFTLKIRSTKLEDSAMYFCASRDRGQGQPQHFGDGTRLSIL.

The gene calls are TRBV19 and TRBJ2-6, with D unclear. The CDR3 totals 18 residues. The V gene lost 1 base and the J gene lost 4 bases, with 17 bases spanning the gap. Germline V gives CDR1 LNHDA, CDR2 SQIVND (reference sequence). CDR3 DNA: TGTGCCAGTAGTATAGCCGGAGTTCATTACGTCGGGGCCAACGTCCTGACTTTC. Its protein product is CASSIAGVHYVGANVLTF.

The chain joins TRBV19 to TRBJ2-1, with 7 positions matching TRBD1. The CDR3 contains 14 residues. Germline V gives CDR1 LNHDA, CDR2 SQIVND (reference sequence). Germline trimming cut 5 bases from V and 7 bases from J; bases unmatched to any gene: 8. The CDR3 reads CASSPVRGLNEQFF. Written as DNA, the CDR3 is TGTGCCAGTAGTCCGGTAAGGGGGCTGAATGAGCAGTTCTTC.

The chain is built from TRBV7-9 and TRBJ1-2, with 9 bases aligning to TRBD1. Germline assignment: CDR1 SEHNR and CDR2 FQNEAQ (reference sequence). This CDR3 spans 14 amino acids. J gave up 8 bases and V 5 bases, and 9 bases lay outside the gene matches. The DNA for the CDR3 is TGTGCCAGCAGCCCCGGGACAGGGATCCCCGGCTACACCTTC. It is translated as CASSPGTGIPGYTF.